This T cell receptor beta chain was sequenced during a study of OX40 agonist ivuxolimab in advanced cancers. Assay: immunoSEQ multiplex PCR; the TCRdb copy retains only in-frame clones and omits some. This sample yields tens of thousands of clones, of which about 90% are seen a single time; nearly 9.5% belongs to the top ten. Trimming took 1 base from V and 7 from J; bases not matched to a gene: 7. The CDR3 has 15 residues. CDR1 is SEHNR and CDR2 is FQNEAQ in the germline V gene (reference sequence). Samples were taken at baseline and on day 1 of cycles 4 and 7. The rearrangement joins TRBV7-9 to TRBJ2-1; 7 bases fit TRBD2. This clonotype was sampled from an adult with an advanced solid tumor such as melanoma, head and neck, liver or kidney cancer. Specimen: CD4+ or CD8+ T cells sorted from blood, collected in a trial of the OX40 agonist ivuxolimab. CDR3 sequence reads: CASSLVGVGGNEQFF. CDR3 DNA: TGTGCCAGCAGCTTAGTCGGAGTGGGGGGGAATGAGCAGTTCTTC.